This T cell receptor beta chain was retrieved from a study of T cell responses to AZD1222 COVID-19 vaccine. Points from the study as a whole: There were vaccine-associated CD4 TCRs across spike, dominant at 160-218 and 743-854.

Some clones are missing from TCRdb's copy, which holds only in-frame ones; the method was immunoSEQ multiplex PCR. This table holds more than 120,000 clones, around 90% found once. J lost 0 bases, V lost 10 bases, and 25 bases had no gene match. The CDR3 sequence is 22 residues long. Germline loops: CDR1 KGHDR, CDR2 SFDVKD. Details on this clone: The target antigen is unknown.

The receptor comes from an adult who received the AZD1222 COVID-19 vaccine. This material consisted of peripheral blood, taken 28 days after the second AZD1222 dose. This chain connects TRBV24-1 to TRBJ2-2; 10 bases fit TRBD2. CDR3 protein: CATTVSGRASEDLTTNTGELFF. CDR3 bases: TGTGCCACAACCGTCAGCGGGAGGGCCAGTGAGGATTTGACCACGAACACCGGGGAGCTGTTTTTT.